Shown below are 9 T cell receptor beta chains from a single sample sequenced in a study of T cells in Graves' hyperthyroidism and ophthalmopathy. RNA transcripts yielded amplified TCR beta CDR3 regions. Primed by the HTBI set, a first-round RT-PCR was run on the TCR CDR3. A single record per CDR3 protein comes from TCRdb applying MiXCR to the multiplex PCR reads. The sample lists 150,000 or so distinct CDR3 sequences, 9.4% occurring once. What was sequenced was blood. Receptors were obtained from a woman between 18 and 29 years old with Graves' hyperthyroidism that later progressed to Graves' ophthalmopathy.

This clonotype was detected a few times. This rearrangement joins TRBV3-1 to TRBJ2-3; the D is unclear. CDR3 size: 15 residues. Germline V gene lookup returns CDR1 LGHDT and CDR2 YNNKEL (reference sequence). Trimming took off 1 base at V and 0 bases at J, with 8 bases between the two ends. The CDR3 sequence: CASSQGQVSTDTQYF. The CDR3 bases are TGTGCCAGCAGCCAAGGACAAGTAAGCACAGATACGCAGTATTTT.

In its sample, this clonotype was seen many times. The chain carries TRBV13 and TRBJ2-7; 8 nucleotides agree with TRBD1. Unmatched junction bases numbered 5, after V lost 4 bases and J lost 0 bases. CDR3 size: 15 residues. Germline-derived CDR1 and CDR2 are PRHDT and FYEKMQ (reference sequence). The CDR3 nucleotides are TGTGCCAGCAGCTCAACCGGGACAGGCTCCTACGAGCAGTACTTC. This translates into CASSSTGTGSYEQYF.

This clonotype was recorded a few times. The chain combines TRBV18 with TRBJ2-4; D possibly corresponds to TRBD1 (5 bases). CDR3 size: 13 residues. V was cut by 3 bases and J by 7 bases, with 10 bases left in between. The germline V gene encodes CDR1 KGHSH and CDR2 LQKENI. The CDR3 nucleotides read TGTGCCAGCTCACCGATAGGGGTGAACATTCAGTACTTC. It is translated as CASSPIGVNIQYF.

This clonotype has at least ten counts. This chain joins TRBV2 and TRBJ2-1; D uncertain. The CDR3 is made up of 17 amino acids. The germline gives CDR1 SNHLY, CDR2 FYNNEI. V shed 2 bases and J shed 5 bases, with 19 bases lying between them. Here the CDR3 DNA reads TGTGCCAGCAGTGAAAGAGGTTTGTTGCTGGAGCACAATGAGCAGTTCTTC. It translates to CASSERGLLLEHNEQFF.

In its sample, this clonotype was seen many times. The chain is built from TRBV11-2 and TRBJ2-1; D unclear. CDR1 is SGHAT, CDR2 FQNNGV, per germline. This CDR3 is 11 amino acids long. V lost 5 bases to trimming and J lost 5 bases, with 4 bases between them. The CDR3 sequence is CASSGHNEQFF. The CDR3 DNA follows: TGTGCCAGCAGCGGCCACAATGAGCAGTTCTTC. The complete variable domain, with remaining parts taken from reference TRBV11-2 and TRBJ2-1, reads EAGVAQSPRYKIIEKRQSVAFWCNPISGHATLYWYQQILGQGPKLLIQFQNNGVVDDSQLPKDRFSAERLKGVDSTLKIQPAKLEDSAVYLCASSGHNEQFFGPGTRLTVL.

This clonotype occurred many times. The rearrangement links TRBV27 to TRBJ2-7, with TRBD2 matching over 11 bases. The ends lost 3 bases at V and 4 bases at J; junction bases unmatched: 2. Germline values: CDR1 MNHEY, CDR2 SMNVEV (reference sequence). This CDR3 region has 14 residues. The CDR3 reads CASSFSGGAYEQYF. The CDR3 DNA reads TGTGCCAGCAGTTTTAGCGGGGGGGCTTACGAGCAGTACTTC.

Many counts were recorded for this clonotype. The rearrangement joins TRBV28 to TRBJ1-3; TRBD1 might be the D (5 bases). Germline CDR1 MDHEN, CDR2 SYDVKM. Trimming left V 5 bases short and J 4 bases short, with 15 bases between. The CDR3 consists of 15 residues. In DNA form, the CDR3 reads TGTGCCAGCAGTATAAGAGGGGAGTTCGGAAACACCATATATTTT. Protein: CASSIRGEFGNTIYF.

V gene TRBV20-1 combines with J gene TRBJ2-5; 9 bases agree with TRBD1. Germline lookup yields CDR1 DFQATT and CDR2 SNEGSKA (reference sequence). The J segment lost 5 bases and the V segment lost 3 bases, leaving 16 bases of the junction unmatched. This CDR3 spans 17 amino acids. The CDR3 protein is CSASSGTGIFVWETQYF. The CDR3 DNA is TGCAGTGCTAGCTCCGGGACAGGGATTTTTGTGTGGGAGACCCAGTACTTC.

This clonotype occurred a few times. J is TRBJ1-5 and V is TRBV20-1; D gene uncertain. Trimming took off 0 bases at V and 4 bases at J, with 10 bases between the two ends. The germline V gene encodes CDR1 DFQATT and CDR2 SNEGSKA (reference sequence). This CDR3 contains 14 residues. In nucleotides, the CDR3 is TGCAGTGCTAGAGATGGAGAGGAAAATCAGCCCCAGCATTTT. Amino acid sequence: CSARDGEENQPQHF.